The 28 T cell receptor beta chains reported below all come from one sample, sequenced in a study of T cell repertoires in cytomegalovirus infection. Each CDR3 protein gets one entry after TCRdb re-called the reads with MiXCR. The data show roughly 500,000 distinct CDR3 sequences, about 17% seen once. The sample comprised CD8+ T cells from PBMCs. These receptors originate from a human donor in good health (CMV status not recorded). Some clones in this sample may be carry-over from other donors' samples.

The chain combines TRBV5-6 with TRBJ2-7; TRBD1 matches at 8 bases. Germline V gene lookup returns CDR1 SGHDT and CDR2 YYEEEE. Germline trimming cut 0 bases from V and 4 bases from J; bases unmatched to any gene: 6. The CDR3 runs 15 residues. CDR3 sequence reads: CASSLDGQGLYEQYF. Written as DNA, the CDR3 is TGTGCCAGCAGCTTGGATGGACAGGGTCTATACGAGCAGTACTTC. Combining the CDR3 with reference TRBV5-6 and TRBJ2-7 gives the whole variable domain DAGVTQSPTHLIKTRGQQVTLRCSPKSGHDTVSWYQQALGQGPQFIFQYYEEEERQRGNFPDRFSGHQFPNYSSELNVNALLLGDSALYLCASSLDGQGLYEQYFGPGTRLTVT.

This clonotype has just a few counts. The chain employs TRBV14 and TRBJ1-4; D not certain. This CDR3 has 15 amino acids. Germline lookup yields CDR1 SGHDN and CDR2 FVKESK. Trimming pared 2 bases from V and 8 bases from J, leaving 15 bases between. CDR3 in DNA: TGTGCCAGCAGCCAACGTTTGGCCCTTAGGGAAAAACTGTTTTTT. Translated: CASSQRLALREKLFF.

This clonotype was found a few times. V is TRBV20-1 and J is TRBJ1-5; the match to TRBD1 covers 9 bases. J gave up 6 bases and V 5 bases, and 20 bases lay outside the gene matches. Germline V gene sequence: CDR1 DFQATT, CDR2 SNEGSKA (reference sequence). CDR3 length: 18 amino acids. This chain's CDR3 is CSAGGKDRGLQWGQPQHF. The CDR3 DNA reads TGCAGTGCTGGGGGGAAGGACAGGGGATTGCAGTGGGGTCAGCCCCAGCATTTT.

The chain combines TRBV6-6 with TRBJ2-1; TRBD1 matches at 9 bases. V shed 6 bases and J 3 bases; nucleotides not matched to a gene: 6. The CDR3 runs 15 residues. CDR1 is MNHNY, CDR2 SVGAGI, per germline (reference sequence). The CDR3 is CASRPETGGYNEQFF. In DNA, the CDR3 is TGTGCCAGCAGACCCGAGACAGGGGGCTACAATGAGCAGTTCTTC.

This clonotype occurred many times. V is TRBV7-2 and J is TRBJ2-1, with D hard to call. CDR1 is SGHTA and CDR2 is FQGNSA in the germline V gene. Deletions cut 4 bases from V and 7 bases from J, with 8 bases between. This CDR3 spans 12 amino acids. CDR3 residues: CASSSLKNEQFF. CDR3 in DNA: TGTGCCAGCAGCTCCCTAAAAAATGAGCAGTTCTTC.

This clonotype was counted between two and nine times. The chain employs TRBV9 and TRBJ2-1, with 8 bases fitting TRBD2. Germline V gives CDR1 SGDLS, CDR2 YYNGEE. The CDR3 runs 17 residues. The J segment lost 0 bases and the V segment lost 3 bases, leaving 8 bases of the junction unmatched. The DNA for the CDR3 is TGTGCCAGCAGCGGCAGCGGGAGAGGTGGCTCCTACAATGAGCAGTTCTTC. It translates to CASSGSGRGGSYNEQFF.

This clonotype was seen ten or more times. The rearrangement joins TRBV27 to TRBJ2-1; D unresolved. This CDR3 comprises 13 residues. Germline V gives CDR1 MNHEY, CDR2 SMNVEV (reference sequence). V lost 6 bases and J 5 bases, leaving 11 bases between the germline ends. The CDR3 here is CASSLSRNNEQFF. CDR3 sequence (DNA): TGTGCCAGCAGCCTTTCTAGAAACAATGAGCAGTTCTTC.

This clonotype was seen repeatedly, ten times or more. The genes are TRBV6-5 and TRBJ1-2, with D hard to call. Per germline, CDR1 MNHEY and CDR2 SVGAGI. With 2 bases removed from V and 8 bases from J, the gap between germline ends came to 12 bases. The CDR3 is made up of 13 amino acids. The CDR3 sequence: CASSYGQVGGYTF. The CDR3 bases are TGTGCCAGCAGTTACGGGCAGGTTGGGGGCTACACCTTC.

Points on this clonotype: Given a much more abundant clone one base away, this may be a read error. The genes are TRBV7-9 and TRBJ2-6; D is possibly TRBD1 or TRBD2 (6 bases each). Germline V gives CDR1 SEHNR, CDR2 FQNEAQ (reference sequence). The CDR3 runs 16 residues. V gave up 1 base and J gave up 6 bases, with 13 bases separating them. The CDR3: CASSLVSGAVANVLTF. For the CDR3, the DNA is TGTGCCAGCAGCTTAGTGTCGGGGGCTGTGGCCAACGTCCTGACTTTC. The entire variable domain, with the rest obtained from reference TRBV7-9 and TRBJ2-6, is as follows: DTGVSQNPRHKITKRGQNVTFRCDPISEHNRLYWYRQTLGQGPEFLTYFQNEAQLEKSRLLSDRFSAERPKGSFSTLEIQRTEQGDSAMYLCASSLVSGAVANVLTFGAGSRLTVL.

This clonotype occurred many times. The rearrangement uses TRBV10-3 and TRBJ2-1; D remains ambiguous. Between the trimmed V and J ends, which lost 10 bases and 1 base, there was a span of 17 bases. The CDR3 covers 15 residues. Germline lookup yields CDR1 ENHRY and CDR2 SYGVKD. CDR3 in DNA: TGTGCCACCCTGCCGGAGCGACCATCCTACAATGAGCAGTTCTTC. This encodes CATLPERPSYNEQFF.

This clonotype was recorded at least ten times. This rearrangement joins TRBV7-9 to TRBJ2-5; D remains unclear. Germline V gene lookup returns CDR1 SEHNR and CDR2 FQNEAQ (reference sequence). Between the trimmed V and J ends, which lost 0 bases and 4 bases, there was a span of 18 bases. CDR3 length: 17 residues. The chain's CDR3 is CASSLASRATGGETQYF. The DNA of the CDR3 is TGTGCCAGCAGCTTAGCGTCAAGGGCAACCGGTGGAGAGACCCAGTACTTC.

This clonotype was seen ten or more times. The chain carries TRBV29-1 and TRBJ2-5; TRBD1 might be the D (6 bases). From germline, CDR1 is SQVTM and CDR2 ANQGSEA. The CDR3 loop spans 15 amino acids. V was cut by 4 bases and J by 3 bases, with 18 bases left in between. CDR3 nucleotide sequence: TGCAGCGTTGTCCTCCTGGGGGCTCCCAAAGAGACCCAGTACTTC. Translating it yields CSVVLLGAPKETQYF.

Regarding this clonotype: This sequence may be a read error, since a much larger clone differs from it by one base. The DNA for the CDR3 is TGTGCCAGCAGCTCCGCGACTCCCTTCTCCTACAATGAGCAGCTCTTC. Translating it yields CASSSATPFSYNEQLF. V is TRBV7-2 and J is TRBJ2-1; D is uncertain. This CDR3 has 16 amino acids. Germline assignment: CDR1 SGHTA and CDR2 FQGNSA.

J is TRBJ2-5 and V is TRBV5-5; tentative D call: TRBD1 (7 bases). Trimming removed 3 bases from V and 0 bases from J, with 12 bases in between. CDR1 is SGHKS and CDR2 is YYEKEE in the germline V gene (reference sequence). CDR3 length equals 15 residues. The CDR3 loop is CASSSTGRYQETQYF. DNA for the CDR3: TGTGCCAGCAGCTCGACAGGGAGGTACCAAGAGACCCAGTACTTC.

This clonotype was recorded many times. The chain is built from TRBV7-9 and TRBJ1-5, with a tentative D call TRBD1 (5 bases). This CDR3 spans 18 amino acids. The ends were cut back, 5 bases at V and 6 bases at J, with 26 bases in the middle. Germline lookup yields CDR1 SEHNR and CDR2 FQNEAQ (reference sequence). CDR3 in amino acids: CASSPTLAGPRDVQPQHF. CDR3 DNA: TGTGCCAGCAGCCCAACCCTCGCGGGGCCGAGAGATGTTCAGCCCCAGCATTTT.

V gene TRBV20-1 combines with J gene TRBJ2-7; TRBD1 might be the D (6 bases). Trimming left V 0 bases short and J 7 bases short, with 19 bases between. This CDR3 comprises 15 residues. Germline V gives CDR1 DFQATT, CDR2 SNEGSKA (reference sequence). The CDR3 loop is CSARDSPRGSREQYF. CDR3 in DNA: TGCAGTGCTAGAGATAGTCCCAGGGGCTCTCGGGAGCAGTACTTC.

This clonotype was seen only a few times. V usage is TRBV6-5 and J usage is TRBJ2-7; D may be TRBD2 (6 bases). The CDR3 is made up of 14 amino acids. CDR1 is MNHEY, CDR2 SVGAGI, per germline. V dropped 2 bases and J dropped 3 bases, with 11 bases sitting between them. As DNA, the CDR3 is TGTGCCAGCAGTTACGCGGCGGGGAACTACGAGCAGTACTTC. It encodes CASSYAAGNYEQYF.

V and J are TRBV14 and TRBJ2-2; 7 positions agree with TRBD1. CDR1 and CDR2 from the germline V gene are SGHDN and FVKESK. Losses at the gene ends were 5 bases for V and 5 bases for J; bases not matched to a gene: 14. This CDR3 region has 17 residues. Here the CDR3 reads CASSNTLHRDSTGELFF. DNA for the CDR3: TGTGCCAGCAGCAATACCTTACACAGGGACAGTACCGGGGAGCTGTTTTTT.

This clonotype was detected a few times. V usage is TRBV4-1 and J usage is TRBJ2-7; 7 positions match TRBD1. The CDR3 is 15 residues long. V trimming: 1 base; J trimming: 6 bases; junction bases outside the gene matches: 9. CDR1 is MGHRA, CDR2 YSYEKL, per germline. The CDR3 coding sequence is TGCGCCAGCAGCCAAGCGCCCCGGACAGGAGGCGAGCAGTACTTC. It yields the protein CASSQAPRTGGEQYF.

Turning to this clonotype: Since a much larger clone is just one base distant, this may be a read error. The chain employs TRBV6-1 and TRBJ2-5; D unclear. The CDR3 sequence is 13 residues long. Germline values: CDR1 MNHNS, CDR2 SASEGT. The germline V and J ends were trimmed by 10 bases and 4 bases, with 16 bases remaining between them. In DNA, the CDR3 is TGTGCCAACCAACGGTGGCGCGGAGAGACCCAGTACTTC. Its protein product is CANQRWRGETQYF.

This clonotype was seen a handful of times. V and J are TRBV5-4 and TRBJ2-1; D is unclear. This CDR3 has 15 amino acids. V lost 1 base and J lost 7, with 15 bases in between. Germline V gives CDR1 SGHNT, CDR2 YYREEE (reference sequence). The CDR3 nucleotides read TGTGCCAGCAGCTTGAAACGTGAGTCCGAGAATGAGCAGTTCTTC. Translation: CASSLKRESENEQFF.

Details on this clonotype: The junction and the germline gene differ at one end; a read error may be behind it. This chain joins TRBV4-1 and TRBJ2-7, with 7 bases lining up with TRBD2. CDR3 length: 15 amino acids. Per germline, CDR1 MGHRA and CDR2 YSYEKL. The CDR3 sequence is CASSPGGVGDYEQYF. The CDR3 DNA reads TGTGCCAGCAGCCCGGGGGGAGTGGGCGACTACGAGCAGTACTTC.

CDR3 nucleotides: TGTGCCAGCAGGGGACTAGAGGGGGGCTACACCTTC. Translated: CASRGLEGGYTF. The chain joins TRBV7-2 to TRBJ1-2, with a tentative D call TRBD1 (5 bases). Germline loops: CDR1 SGHTA, CDR2 FQGNSA. This CDR3 has 12 amino acids. Between the trimmed V and J ends, which lost 6 bases and 8 bases, there was a span of 13 bases.

For this clonotype: This may be a read error: a much more frequent sequence differs by one nucleotide. CDR3 nucleotides: TGTGCCAGCAGTCAGCTCCTCGGCGGGAGGTTCAAAGAGACCCAGTACTTC. Translated, it gives CASSQLLGGRFKETQYF. This chain joins TRBV27 and TRBJ2-5; 8 nucleotides align to TRBD2. Losses at the gene ends were 5 bases for V and 3 bases for J; bases not matched to a gene: 14. The CDR3 length is 17 residues. The germline V gene encodes CDR1 MNHEY and CDR2 SMNVEV (reference sequence).

The chain couples TRBV4-1 to TRBJ2-7, with 11 bases fitting TRBD1. CDR1 and CDR2 (germline): MGHRA, YSYEKL. This CDR3 has 16 amino acids. With 3 bases clipped from V and 5 bases from J, the junction kept 9 bases outside the gene matches. CDR3 coding DNA: TGCGCCAGCAGCCAGGGGGACAGGGGGGTAGGCCACGAGCAGTACTTC. Its protein product is CASSQGDRGVGHEQYF.

The genes are TRBV5-1 and TRBJ1-2, with D possibly matching TRBD1 (6 bases). The CDR3 has 11 amino acids. Germline CDR1 SGHRS, CDR2 YFSETQ. Trimming shortened V by 0 bases and J by 10 bases, and 7 bases separated the two germline ends. The CDR3: CASSLEGVYTF. Here the CDR3 DNA reads TGCGCCAGCAGCTTGGAGGGGGTCTACACCTTC.

In this sample, this clonotype turned up a few times. Being one base from a much bigger clone, this may be a read error. V gene TRBV4-2 combines with J gene TRBJ2-1, with a tentative D call TRBD2 (5 bases). The CDR3 sequence is 15 residues long. The germline V and J ends were trimmed by 1 base and 0 bases, with 7 bases remaining between them. CDR1 LGHNA and CDR2 YNFKEQ come from the germline V gene. CDR3 sequence: CASSQVGSSYNEQFF. DNA of the CDR3: TGTGCCAGCAGCCAAGTGGGGAGCTCCTACAATGAGCAGTTCTTC.

The rearrangement joins TRBV13 to TRBJ2-3, with 10 bases identical to TRBD1. This CDR3 has 16 residues. J was trimmed by 5 bases and V by 1 base; bases with no gene match: 6. CDR1 and CDR2 (germline): PRHDT, FYEKMQ (reference sequence). As DNA, the CDR3 is TGTGCCAGCAGCTTAGTAGGACAGGGGGTCGGAGATACGCAGTATTTT. This codes for CASSLVGQGVGDTQYF.